This TCR beta chain originates from a study of CXCR3-negative and CXCR3-positive naive CD8 T cells. Study findings and constraints: Naive CXCR3-negative cells resembled naive CXCR3-positive cells in TRBV-TRBJ usage; memory cells differed. Higher TRB CDR3 hydrophobicity marked CXCR3-positive naive cells relative to CXCR3-negative naive cells.

UMI-labeled 5' RACE yielded the TRB cDNA libraries. TCRdb re-called the 5' RACE reads, yielding one record per CDR3 amino acid sequence without DNA. Here the sample table reports some 130,000 distinct CDR3 sequences. Remarks on this clonotype: Its specificity is not known.

Naive CD8+ T cells showed CD45RO-CCR7+CD27+CD95-. The CDR3 spans 15 residues. Germline CDR1 is SGHRS and CDR2 is YFSETQ. Material for sequencing was naive CXCR3+ CD8+ T cells from blood. The subset: CD45RO-CCR7+CD27+CD95- naive CD8+ T cells expressing CXCR3 (TNR3+). The TCR comes from a human donor in good health. Some clones in this sample may be carry-over from other donors' samples. The rearrangement links TRBV5-1 to TRBJ2-1; no DNA is available, so the TRBD1 call from TCRdb remains unchecked. This CDR3 is CASSLTRGPYNEQFF.